This TCR beta chain was profiled in a study of technical replicates of blood from a handful of donors. CDR3 size: 16 residues. V was clipped by 7 bases and J by 5 bases, with 20 bases between them. Germline lookup yields CDR1 LNHDA and CDR2 SQIVND (reference sequence). Sequencing used immunoSEQ multiplex PCR; TCRdb keeps in-frame clones, though not all of them. The sample shows approximately 76,000 clones, 86% of them seen only once. This clonotype was obtained from a human donor in good health. Some clones in this sample may be carry-over from other donors' samples. The chain couples TRBV19 to TRBJ2-2; possible D gene TRBD2, 5 bases. Sequenced input: PBMCs. The CDR3 region has the DNA TGTGCCAGTACCCATACGTCTCTTAGGGAGACCGGGGAGCTGTTTTTT. As protein: CASTHTSLRETGELFF.